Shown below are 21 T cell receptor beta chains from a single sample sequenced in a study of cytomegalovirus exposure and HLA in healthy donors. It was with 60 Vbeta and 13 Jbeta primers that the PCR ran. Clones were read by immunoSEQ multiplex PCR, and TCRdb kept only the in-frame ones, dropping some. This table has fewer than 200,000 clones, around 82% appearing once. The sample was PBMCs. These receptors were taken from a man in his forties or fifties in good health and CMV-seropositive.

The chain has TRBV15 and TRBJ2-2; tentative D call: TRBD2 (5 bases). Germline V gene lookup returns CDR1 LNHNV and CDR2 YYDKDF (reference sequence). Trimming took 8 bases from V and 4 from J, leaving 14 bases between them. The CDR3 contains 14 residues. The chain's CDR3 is CATHPGRTTGELFF. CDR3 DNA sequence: TGTGCCACCCATCCGGGGAGAACCACCGGGGAGCTGTTTTTT.

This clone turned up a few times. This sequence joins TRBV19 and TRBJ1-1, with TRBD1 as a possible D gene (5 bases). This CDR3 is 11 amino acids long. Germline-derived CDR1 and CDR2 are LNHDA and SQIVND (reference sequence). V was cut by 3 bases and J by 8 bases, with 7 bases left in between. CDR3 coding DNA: TGTGCCAGTAGTATGGGGGGAGAAGCTTTCTTT. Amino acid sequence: CASSMGGEAFF. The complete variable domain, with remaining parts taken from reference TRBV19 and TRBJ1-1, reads DGGITQSPKYLFRKEGQNVTLSCEQNLNHDAMYWYRQDPGQGLRLIYYSQIVNDFQKGDIAEGYSVSREKKESFPLTVTSAQKNPTAFYLCASSMGGEAFFGQGTRLTVV.

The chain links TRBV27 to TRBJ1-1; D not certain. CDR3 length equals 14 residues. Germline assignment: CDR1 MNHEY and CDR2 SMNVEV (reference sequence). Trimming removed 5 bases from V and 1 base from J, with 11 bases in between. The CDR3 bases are TGTGCCAGCAGTCCCTCGGGAGGGAACACTGAAGCTTTCTTT. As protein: CASSPSGGNTEAFF.

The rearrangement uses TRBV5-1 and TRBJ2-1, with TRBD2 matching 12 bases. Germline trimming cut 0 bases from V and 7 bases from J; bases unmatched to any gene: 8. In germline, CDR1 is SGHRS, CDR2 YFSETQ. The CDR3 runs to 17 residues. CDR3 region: CASSLGLAGVDRNEQFF. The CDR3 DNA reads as TGCGCCAGCAGCTTGGGACTAGCGGGAGTCGATAGGAATGAGCAGTTCTTC.

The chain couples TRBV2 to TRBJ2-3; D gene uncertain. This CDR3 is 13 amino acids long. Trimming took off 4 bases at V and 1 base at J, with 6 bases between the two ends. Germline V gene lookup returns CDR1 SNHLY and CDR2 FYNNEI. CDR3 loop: CASSVLGTDTQYF. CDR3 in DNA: TGTGCCAGCAGTGTACTCGGCACAGATACGCAGTATTTT.

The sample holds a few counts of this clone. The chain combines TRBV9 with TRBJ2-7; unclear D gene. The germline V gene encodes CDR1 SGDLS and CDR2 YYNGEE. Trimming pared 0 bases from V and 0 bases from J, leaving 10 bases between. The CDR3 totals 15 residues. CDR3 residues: CASSVDPASSYEQYF. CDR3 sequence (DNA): TGTGCCAGCAGCGTAGACCCAGCGAGCTCCTACGAGCAGTACTTC.

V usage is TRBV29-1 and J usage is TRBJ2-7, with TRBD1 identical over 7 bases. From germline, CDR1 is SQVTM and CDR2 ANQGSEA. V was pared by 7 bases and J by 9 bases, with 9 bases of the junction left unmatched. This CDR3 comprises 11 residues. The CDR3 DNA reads TGCAGCGCAGGAACGGCAGGGGGGCAGTACTTC. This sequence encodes CSAGTAGGQYF.

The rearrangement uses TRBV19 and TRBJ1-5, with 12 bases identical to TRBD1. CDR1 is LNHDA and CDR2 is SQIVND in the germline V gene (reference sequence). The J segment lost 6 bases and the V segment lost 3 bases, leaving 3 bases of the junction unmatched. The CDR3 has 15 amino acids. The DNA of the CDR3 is TGTGCCAGTAGTATGGGACAGGGGGCTCTTCAGCCCCAGCATTTT. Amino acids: CASSMGQGALQPQHF.

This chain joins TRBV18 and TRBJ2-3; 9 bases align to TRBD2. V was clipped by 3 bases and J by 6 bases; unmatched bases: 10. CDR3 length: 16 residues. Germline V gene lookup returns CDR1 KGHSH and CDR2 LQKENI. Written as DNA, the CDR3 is TGTGCCAGCTCACCGCAAATAGCGGGAGCATCTGATACGCAGTATTTT. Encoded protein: CASSPQIAGASDTQYF. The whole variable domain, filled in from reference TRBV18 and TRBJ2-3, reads NAGVMQNPRHLVRRRGQEARLRCSPMKGHSHVYWYRQLPEEGLKFMVYLQKENIIDESGMPKERFSAEFPKEGPSILRIQQVVRGDSAAYFCASSPQIAGASDTQYFGPGTRLTVL.

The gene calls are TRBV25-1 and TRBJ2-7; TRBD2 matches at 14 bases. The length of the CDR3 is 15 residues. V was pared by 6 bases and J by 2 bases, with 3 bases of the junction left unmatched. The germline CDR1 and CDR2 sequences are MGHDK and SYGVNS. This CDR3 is CASRPGLAGAYEQYF. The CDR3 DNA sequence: TGTGCCAGCAGACCGGGACTAGCGGGAGCCTACGAGCAGTACTTC.

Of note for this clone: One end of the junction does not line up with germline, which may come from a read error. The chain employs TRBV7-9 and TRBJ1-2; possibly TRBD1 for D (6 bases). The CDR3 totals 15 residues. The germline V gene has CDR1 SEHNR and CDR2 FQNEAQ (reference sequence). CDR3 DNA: TGTTCCAGCAGCTTAATTGGGGGGGCCCCCTATGGCTACACCTTC. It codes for CSSSLIGGAPYGYTF.

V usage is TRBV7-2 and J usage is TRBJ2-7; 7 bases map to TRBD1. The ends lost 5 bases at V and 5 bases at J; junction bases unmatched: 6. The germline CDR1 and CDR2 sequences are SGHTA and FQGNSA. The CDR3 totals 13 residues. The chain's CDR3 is CASSVRDSNEQYF. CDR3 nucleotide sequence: TGTGCCAGCAGCGTCCGGGACAGTAACGAGCAGTACTTC.

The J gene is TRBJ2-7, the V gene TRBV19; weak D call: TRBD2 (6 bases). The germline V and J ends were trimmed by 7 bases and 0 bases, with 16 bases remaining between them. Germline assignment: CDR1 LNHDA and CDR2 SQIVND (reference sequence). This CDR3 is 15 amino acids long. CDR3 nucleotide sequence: TGTGCCAGTAAACCGGGACTCCAAAGCTCCTACGAGCAGTACTTC. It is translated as CASKPGLQSSYEQYF.

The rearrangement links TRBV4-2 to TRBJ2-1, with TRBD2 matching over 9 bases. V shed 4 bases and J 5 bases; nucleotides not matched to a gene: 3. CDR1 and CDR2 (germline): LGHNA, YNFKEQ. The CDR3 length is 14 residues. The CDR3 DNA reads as TGTGCCAGCAGCCTTAGGACTAGCGACAATGAGCAGTTCTTC. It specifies CASSLRTSDNEQFF.

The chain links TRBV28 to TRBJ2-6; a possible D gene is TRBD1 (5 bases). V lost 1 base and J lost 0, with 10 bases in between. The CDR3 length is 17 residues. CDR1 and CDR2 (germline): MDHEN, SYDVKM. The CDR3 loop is CASSLLGASSGANVLTF. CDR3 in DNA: TGTGCCAGCAGTTTATTAGGGGCCTCCTCTGGGGCCAACGTCCTGACTTTC.

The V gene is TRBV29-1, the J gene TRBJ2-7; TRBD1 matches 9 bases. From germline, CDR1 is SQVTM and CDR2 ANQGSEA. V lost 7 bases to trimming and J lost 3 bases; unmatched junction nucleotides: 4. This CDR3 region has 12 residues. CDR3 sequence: CSGRTGDYEQYF. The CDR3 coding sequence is TGCAGCGGCCGGACAGGGGACTACGAGCAGTACTTC.

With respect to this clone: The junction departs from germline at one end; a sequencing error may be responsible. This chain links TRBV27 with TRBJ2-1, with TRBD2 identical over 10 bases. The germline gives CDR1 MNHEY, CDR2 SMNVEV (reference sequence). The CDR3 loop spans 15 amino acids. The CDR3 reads CASSVSSGSYNEQFF. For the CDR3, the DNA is TGTGCCAGCAGTGTATCTAGCGGGAGTTACAATGAGCAGTTCTTC.

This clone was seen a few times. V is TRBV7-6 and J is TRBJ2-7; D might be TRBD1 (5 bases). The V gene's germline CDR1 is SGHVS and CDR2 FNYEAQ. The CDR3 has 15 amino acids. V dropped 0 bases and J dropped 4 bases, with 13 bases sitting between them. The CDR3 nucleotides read TGTGCCAGCAGCTTAGCCATAGGGGAATCATACGAGCAGTACTTC. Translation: CASSLAIGESYEQYF.

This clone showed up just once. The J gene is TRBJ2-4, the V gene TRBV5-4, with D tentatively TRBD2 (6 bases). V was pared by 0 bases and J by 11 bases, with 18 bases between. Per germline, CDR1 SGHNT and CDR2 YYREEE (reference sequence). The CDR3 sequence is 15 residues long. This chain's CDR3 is CASSLAGTLGGVQYF. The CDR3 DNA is TGTGCCAGCAGCTTGGCCGGGACTCTTGGAGGCGTTCAGTACTTC.

The CDR3 nucleotides are TGTGCCAGCAGTTCCGCCGGACTCCGGACCAAAGCTTTCTTT. The encoded protein is CASSSAGLRTKAFF. V is TRBV27 and J is TRBJ1-1; D unresolved. The CDR3 runs 14 residues. Between the trimmed V and J ends, which lost 4 bases and 9 bases, there was a span of 18 bases. Germline V lookup: CDR1 MNHEY, CDR2 SMNVEV (reference sequence).

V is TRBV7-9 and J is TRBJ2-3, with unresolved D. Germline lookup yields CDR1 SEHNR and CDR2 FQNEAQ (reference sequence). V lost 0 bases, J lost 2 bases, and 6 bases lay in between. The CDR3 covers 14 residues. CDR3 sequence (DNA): TGTGCCAGCAGCTTAGCGCACAACACAGATACGCAGTATTTT. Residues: CASSLAHNTDTQYF. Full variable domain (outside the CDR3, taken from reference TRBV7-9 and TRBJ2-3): DTGVSQNPRHKITKRGQNVTFRCDPISEHNRLYWYRQTLGQGPEFLTYFQNEAQLEKSRLLSDRFSAERPKGSFSTLEIQRTEQGDSAMYLCASSLAHNTDTQYFGPGTRLTVL.